This record looks at one TCR beta chain sequence and its context. The CDR3 extends over 15 amino acids. With 0 bases clipped from V and 7 bases from J, the junction kept 9 bases outside the gene matches. Germline V CDR1 and CDR2: DFQATT, SNEGSKA (reference sequence). Full-length variable regions came from constant-region reverse primers plus semi-nested Nested Universal Primer A PCR. TCRdb recomputed calls from the 5' RACE reads with MiXCR, one row per CDR3 protein. Of tens of thousands of distinct CDR3 sequences listed, 28% are singletons. Sequences were obtained from tumor-infiltrating memory CD4+ T cells sorted from the breast tumor. Subset here: memory CD4+ T cells, CD4+CD45RO+CD25-. V usage is TRBV20-1 and J usage is TRBJ1-5, with 7 bases aligning to TRBD1. The sequence was obtained from a female donor with breast cancer. The CDR3 loop reads CSARDQGGLMQPQHF. The CDR3 DNA reads as TGCAGTGCTAGAGATCAGGGGGGATTGATGCAGCCCCAGCATTTT.